Presented here are 26 T cell receptor beta chains from one specimen sequenced in a study of T cells after yellow fever vaccination. A single record per CDR3 protein comes from TCRdb applying MiXCR to the 5' RACE reads. The sample includes 450,000 to 550,000 distinct CDR3 sequences, 21% seen only once; the top ten take about 15%. This specimen was PBMCs, taken roughly 20 days after the first yellow fever vaccination. The receptor set was obtained from a man between 18 and 35 years old who received the YFV17D yellow fever vaccine.

J is TRBJ1-3 and V is TRBV20-1; D unclear. Per germline, CDR1 DFQATT and CDR2 SNEGSKA (reference sequence). Trimming removed 6 bases from V and 4 bases from J, with 7 bases in between. This CDR3 comprises 11 residues. The CDR3 region has the DNA TGCAGTGCCCGACTGGGAAACACCATATATTTT. Protein sequence: CSARLGNTIYF.

The chain has TRBV7-8 and TRBJ1-2; 12 bases match TRBD1. V lost 5 bases and J lost 8; bases outside the gene matches: 9. Germline CDR1 and CDR2: SGHVS and FQNEAQ. CDR3 size: 15 residues. The chain's CDR3 is CASSPEGQGARGYTF. The CDR3 coding sequence is TGTGCCAGCAGCCCTGAGGGACAGGGGGCCCGCGGCTACACCTTC.

In its sample, this clonotype was seen a few times. The chain is built from TRBV7-9 and TRBJ2-7, with 8 bases identical to TRBD1. Looked up from germline, CDR1 is SEHNR and CDR2 is FQNEAQ (reference sequence). Trimming at V came to 4 bases and at J to 6 bases, leaving 5 bases not matched to a gene. CDR3 length equals 13 residues. CDR3 sequence: CASSSGQVLEQYF. For the CDR3, the DNA is TGTGCCAGCAGCTCGGGACAGGTCCTCGAGCAGTACTTC.

Ten or more counts support this clonotype. The chain has TRBV5-1 and TRBJ1-1, with unresolved D. The length of the CDR3 is 13 residues. Germline V lookup: CDR1 SGHRS, CDR2 YFSETQ. The V and J ends lost 0 bases and 0 bases respectively, with 3 bases between them. CDR3: CASSLEMNTEAFF. DNA of the CDR3: TGCGCCAGCAGCTTGGAGATGAACACTGAAGCTTTCTTT. The full variable domain, with the rest looked up from reference TRBV5-1 and TRBJ1-1, is KAGVTQTPRYLIKTRGQQVTLSCSPISGHRSVSWYQQTPGQGLQFLFEYFSETQRNKGNFPGRFSGRQFSNSRSEMNVSTLELGDSALYLCASSLEMNTEAFFGQGTRLTVV.

This chain joins TRBV12-5 and TRBJ2-7, with 8 bases that match TRBD1. V dropped 6 bases and J dropped 7; count of bases not matched to a gene: 5. The germline CDR1 and CDR2 sequences are LGHNT and FRNRAP. The CDR3 totals 12 residues. This chain's CDR3 is CASGTDRGEQYF. The DNA of the CDR3 is TGTGCTAGTGGCACTGACAGGGGAGAGCAGTACTTC.

In this sample, this clonotype turned up a few times. The V call is TRBV7-3, the J call TRBJ2-1; no clear D. V gave up 2 bases and J gave up 10 bases, with 12 bases separating them. This CDR3 has 13 residues. From germline, CDR1 is SGHTA and CDR2 FQGTGA. The CDR3 DNA follows: TGTGCCAGCAGCTTAGGGCCGGACCCCGAGCAGTTCTTC. Translation: CASSLGPDPEQFF.

This clonotype was seen more than once but under ten times. This chain joins TRBV5-6 and TRBJ1-2; TRBD1 is a possible D gene (6 bases). The V gene lost 5 bases and the J gene lost 6 bases, with 14 bases spanning the gap. Germline-derived CDR1 and CDR2 are SGHDT and YYEEEE. There are 13 residues in the CDR3. As DNA, the CDR3 is TGTGCCAGCAGTACGACAGGCGGTCATGGCTACACCTTC. Amino acid sequence: CASSTTGGHGYTF. The full variable domain, its missing parts supplied by reference TRBV5-6 and TRBJ1-2, is DAGVTQSPTHLIKTRGQQVTLRCSPKSGHDTVSWYQQALGQGPQFIFQYYEEEERQRGNFPDRFSGHQFPNYSSELNVNALLLGDSALYLCASSTTGGHGYTFGSGTRLTVV.

This chain joins TRBV12-3 or TRBV12-4 and TRBJ1-5; possible D gene TRBD1, 5 bases. Trimming pared 6 bases from V and 5 bases from J, leaving 14 bases between. This CDR3 has 14 amino acids. The CDR3 loop reads CASRGTGDYQPQHF. The DNA of the CDR3 is TGTGCCAGCAGAGGGACGGGGGATTATCAGCCCCAGCATTTT.

The chain joins TRBV3-1 to TRBJ1-2; 10 nucleotides agree with TRBD1. The ends lost 3 bases at V and 6 bases at J; junction bases unmatched: 1. CDR1 is LGHDT and CDR2 is YNNKEL in the germline V gene (reference sequence). The CDR3 spans 13 residues. The CDR3 is CASSHDRGHGYTF. CDR3 DNA sequence: TGTGCCAGCAGCCACGACAGGGGGCATGGCTACACCTTC.

This clonotype came up a few times. The chain couples TRBV13 to TRBJ2-3; 8 bases map to TRBD2. V lost 5 bases to trimming and J lost 0 bases; unmatched junction nucleotides: 4. Germline values: CDR1 PRHDT, CDR2 FYEKMQ (reference sequence). CDR3 size: 15 residues. Here the CDR3 reads CASSPGGASTDTQYF. CDR3 in DNA: TGTGCCAGCAGCCCGGGGGGGGCTAGCACAGATACGCAGTATTTT.

The gene calls are TRBV7-9 and TRBJ2-6; D uncertain. Trimming shortened V by 5 bases and J by 0 bases, and 8 bases separated the two germline ends. Looked up from germline, CDR1 is SEHNR and CDR2 is FQNEAQ (reference sequence). This CDR3 contains 15 residues. For the CDR3, the DNA is TGTGCCAGCAGCCGTCGGCCCTCTGGGGCCAACGTCCTGACTTTC. Residues: CASSRRPSGANVLTF.

This clonotype was picked up a small number of times. The chain has TRBV20-1 and TRBJ2-7; TRBD2 agrees at 7 bases. The V and J ends lost 3 bases and 7 bases, in that order; junction bases with no gene match: 6. The CDR3 extends over 12 amino acids. Per germline, CDR1 DFQATT and CDR2 SNEGSKA (reference sequence). The DNA for the CDR3 is TGCAGTGCTAGGGGGGGGGTTTCAGAGCAGTACTTC. Residues: CSARGGVSEQYF.

This clonotype showed up just a few times. This sequence joins TRBV29-1 and TRBJ2-7; TRBD1 agrees at 8 bases. CDR3 length: 13 residues. The germline V gene encodes CDR1 SQVTM and CDR2 ANQGSEA. V was pared by 6 bases and J by 0 bases, with 4 bases of the junction left unmatched. CDR3 nucleotides: TGCAGCGTACGGACAGGGAGCTCCTACGAGCAGTACGTC. The encoded protein is CSVRTGSSYEQYV.

This chain uses TRBV7-2 with TRBJ1-2, with D possibly being TRBD1 (5 bases). The CDR3 sequence is 17 residues long. V was cut by 5 bases and J by 2 bases, with 21 bases left in between. Germline V lookup: CDR1 SGHTA, CDR2 FQGNSA. CDR3 protein: CASSPRLGQGLNYGYTF. The CDR3 DNA reads TGTGCCAGCAGCCCCCGATTGGGGCAGGGATTGAACTATGGCTACACCTTC. The full variable domain, in which reference TRBV7-2 and TRBJ1-2 provide the parts outside the CDR3, is GAGVSQSPSNKVTEKGKDVELRCDPISGHTALYWYRQSLGQGLEFLIYFQGNSAPDKSGLPSDRFSAERTGGSVSTLTIQRTQQEDSAVYLCASSPRLGQGLNYGYTFGSGTRLTVV.

This clonotype was counted a few times. The chain couples TRBV7-9 to TRBJ2-3; TRBD1 matches at 9 bases. This CDR3 region has 15 residues. Germline V CDR1 and CDR2: SEHNR, FQNEAQ (reference sequence). Trimming cost V 5 bases and J 3 bases; bases outside gene matches: 6. CDR3 DNA sequence: TGTGCCAGCAGCGAACCGACAGGGGGGACAGATACGCAGTATTTT. Translating it yields CASSEPTGGTDTQYF.

The chain uses TRBV7-9 and TRBJ2-5; the match to TRBD1 covers 8 bases. Germline V gives CDR1 SEHNR, CDR2 FQNEAQ (reference sequence). The length of the CDR3 is 15 residues. The V gene end was trimmed by 7 bases and the J gene end by 5 bases; junction bases not matched to a gene: 12. For the CDR3, the DNA is TGTGCCAGCATCCCCCTCGACAGGGGACGGGAGACCCAGTACTTC. Protein sequence: CASIPLDRGRETQYF.

The rearrangement links TRBV12-3 or TRBV12-4 to TRBJ2-7, with D possibly TRBD2 on 6 matching bases. Trimming stripped 5 bases from V and 6 bases from J, with 23 bases between. The CDR3 extends over 16 amino acids. This CDR3 reads CASSPRGGQGSGEQYF. CDR3 nucleotide sequence: TGTGCCAGCAGTCCTCGGGGAGGCCAGGGCTCGGGCGAGCAGTACTTC.

The rearrangement links TRBV12-3 or TRBV12-4 to TRBJ2-1; 7 nucleotides agree with TRBD1. Germline trimming cut 6 bases from V and 8 bases from J; bases unmatched to any gene: 16. CDR3 length equals 16 residues. CDR3 sequence: CASRPTTGSLGDEQFF. CDR3 in DNA: TGTGCCAGCAGACCGACGACAGGGTCCCTCGGGGATGAGCAGTTCTTC.

This clonotype was counted only a few times. The V call is TRBV7-2, the J call TRBJ2-5, with D unresolved. V was cut by 0 bases and J by 2 bases, with 7 bases left in between. The germline CDR1 and CDR2 sequences are SGHTA and FQGNSA. This CDR3 spans 14 amino acids. The CDR3 region has the DNA TGTGCCAGCAGCTTAGCCAACACTCAAGAGACCCAGTACTTC. Translation gives CASSLANTQETQYF. The full variable domain, completed using reference TRBV7-2 and TRBJ2-5, is GAGVSQSPSNKVTEKGKDVELRCDPISGHTALYWYRQSLGQGLEFLIYFQGNSAPDKSGLPSDRFSAERTGGSVSTLTIQRTQQEDSAVYLCASSLANTQETQYFGPGTRLLVL.

This chain uses TRBV12-3 or TRBV12-4 with TRBJ2-5; D gene uncertain. With 2 bases removed from V and 5 bases from J, the gap between germline ends came to 12 bases. The CDR3 covers 14 residues. CDR3 residues: CASSLWGVRETQYF. The CDR3, as DNA: TGTGCCAGCAGTTTATGGGGTGTCCGGGAGACCCAGTACTTC.

V gene TRBV11-2 combines with J gene TRBJ2-1, with D perhaps matching TRBD1 (5 bases). The CDR3 length is 15 residues. CDR1 SGHAT and CDR2 FQNNGV come from the germline V gene. V lost 1 base and J lost 6, with 13 bases in between. CDR3 nucleotide sequence: TGTGCCAGCAGCTTAGTGCAGGGTAGGATCAATGAGCAGTTCTTC. Translating gives CASSLVQGRINEQFF.

This chain uses TRBV6-1 with TRBJ1-6; D is unclear. With 3 bases removed from V and 2 bases from J, the gap between germline ends came to 2 bases. The CDR3 is 13 amino acids. Germline CDR1 is MNHNS and CDR2 is SASEGT. For the CDR3, the DNA is TGTGCCAGCAGTGAGACCTATAATTCACCCCTCCACTTT. Its protein is CASSETYNSPLHF.

The rearrangement joins TRBV27 to TRBJ1-6; D gene unclear. V was shortened by 2 bases and J by 10 bases, with 9 bases between the two germline ends. The CDR3 loop spans 13 amino acids. Germline assignment: CDR1 MNHEY and CDR2 SMNVEV (reference sequence). CDR3 nucleotides: TGTGCCAGCAGTTTAGCCGCTAGGTCACCCCTCCACTTT. Its translation is CASSLAARSPLHF.

In this sample, this clonotype turned up many times. This CDR3 reads CASSLNNQPQHF. CDR3 sequence (DNA): TGTGCCAGTAGCCTAAATAATCAGCCCCAGCATTTT. The gene calls are TRBV19 and TRBJ1-5, with D hard to call. Germline CDR1 reads LNHDA; CDR2 reads SQIVND (reference sequence). The CDR3 has 12 amino acids. V lost 6 bases, J lost 4 bases, and 7 bases lay in between.

V usage is TRBV15 and J usage is TRBJ2-6; D is undetermined. V dropped 4 bases and J dropped 0 bases, with 16 bases sitting between them. Germline V gene lookup returns CDR1 LNHNV and CDR2 YYDKDF (reference sequence). CDR3 length: 18 amino acids. The CDR3 region has the DNA TGTGCCACCAGCAAAAGACCCCCCTTCCCCTCTGGGGCCAACGTCCTGACTTTC. Amino acid sequence: CATSKRPPFPSGANVLTF. The entire variable domain, with the rest obtained from reference TRBV15 and TRBJ2-6, is as follows: DAMVIQNPRYQVTQFGKPVTLSCSQTLNHNVMYWYQQKSSQAPKLLFHYYDKDFNNEADTPDNFQSRRPNTSFCFLDIRSPGLGDTAMYLCATSKRPPFPSGANVLTFGAGSRLTVL.

This clonotype was counted ten times or more. The V call is TRBV6-5, the J call TRBJ2-5; no clear D gene. The germline CDR1 and CDR2 sequences are MNHEY and SVGAGI. V shed 0 bases and J shed 2 bases, with 7 bases lying between them. This CDR3 is 14 amino acids long. The CDR3 reads CASSYSGSQETQYF. The CDR3, as DNA: TGTGCCAGCAGTTACTCCGGTTCTCAAGAGACCCAGTACTTC.